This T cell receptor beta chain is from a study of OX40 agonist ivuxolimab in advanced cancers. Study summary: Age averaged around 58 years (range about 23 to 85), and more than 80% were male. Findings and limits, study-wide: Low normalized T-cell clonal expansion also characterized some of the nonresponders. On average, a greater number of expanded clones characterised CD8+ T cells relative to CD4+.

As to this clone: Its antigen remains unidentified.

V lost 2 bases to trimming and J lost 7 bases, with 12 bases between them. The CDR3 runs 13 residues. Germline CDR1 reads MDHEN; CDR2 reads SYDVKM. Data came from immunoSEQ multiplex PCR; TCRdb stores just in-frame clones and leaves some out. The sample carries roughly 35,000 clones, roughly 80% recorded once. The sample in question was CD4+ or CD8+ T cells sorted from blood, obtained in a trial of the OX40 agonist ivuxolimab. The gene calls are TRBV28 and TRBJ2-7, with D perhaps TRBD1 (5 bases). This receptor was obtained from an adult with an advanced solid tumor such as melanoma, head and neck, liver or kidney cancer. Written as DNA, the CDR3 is TGTGCCAGCAGTTTAGACAGTTTCTCTGAGCAGTACTTC. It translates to CASSLDSFSEQYF.